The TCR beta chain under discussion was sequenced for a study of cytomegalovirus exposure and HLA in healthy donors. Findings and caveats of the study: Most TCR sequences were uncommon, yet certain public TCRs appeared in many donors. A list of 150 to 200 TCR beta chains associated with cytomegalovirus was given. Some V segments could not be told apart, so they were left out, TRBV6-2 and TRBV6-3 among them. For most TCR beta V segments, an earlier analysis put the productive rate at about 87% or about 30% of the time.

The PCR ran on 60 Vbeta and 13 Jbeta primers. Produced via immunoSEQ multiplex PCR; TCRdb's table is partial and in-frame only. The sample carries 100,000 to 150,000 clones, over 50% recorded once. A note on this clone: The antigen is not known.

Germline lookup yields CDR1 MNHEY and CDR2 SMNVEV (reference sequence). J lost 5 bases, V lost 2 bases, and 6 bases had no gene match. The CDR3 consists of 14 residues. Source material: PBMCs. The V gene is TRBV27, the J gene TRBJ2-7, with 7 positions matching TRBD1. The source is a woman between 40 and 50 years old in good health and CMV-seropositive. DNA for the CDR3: TGTGCCAGCAGTTTAAACGACAGGGTCCACGAGCAGTACTTC. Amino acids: CASSLNDRVHEQYF.